A single sample gave rise to the 21 T cell receptor beta chains below, sequenced in a study of brain metastases from non-small cell lung cancer. Some clones are missing from TCRdb's copy, which holds only in-frame ones; the method was immunoSEQ multiplex PCR. This sample has about 1,800 clones, with about 90% found just once. Sample: tissue from a brain metastasis. The receptors were sampled from a donor over 35 with non-small cell lung cancer.

J is TRBJ1-4 and V is TRBV6-5; D is unresolved. The germline V and J ends were trimmed by 8 bases and 8 bases, with 15 bases remaining between them. Germline V CDR1 and CDR2: MNHEY, SVGAGI. This CDR3 comprises 13 residues. The CDR3 reads CASQDRREEKLFF. CDR3 nucleotides: TGTGCCAGCCAGGACCGACGGGAGGAAAAACTGTTTTTT.

The chain couples TRBV7-6 to TRBJ2-3; TRBD1 aligns across 12 bases. The CDR3 sequence is 15 residues long. V dropped 1 base and J dropped 6; count of bases not matched to a gene: 2. CDR1 is SGHVS, CDR2 FNYEAQ, per germline. CDR3: CASSLGDRGRDTQYF. CDR3 coding DNA: TGTGCCAGCAGCTTAGGGGACAGGGGGCGGGATACGCAGTATTTT.

This sequence joins TRBV10-3 and TRBJ2-2, with D perhaps TRBD1 (8 bases). The ends were cut back, 10 bases at V and 5 bases at J, with 26 bases in the middle. This CDR3 is 17 amino acids long. Germline loops: CDR1 ENHRY, CDR2 SYGVKD. CDR3 sequence: CATSGTGIIGGTGELFF. The CDR3 DNA reads TGTGCCACCAGCGGGACAGGAATAATAGGTGGTACCGGGGAGCTGTTTTTT.

The rearrangement links TRBV7-2 to TRBJ1-6; 7 bases are shared with TRBD1. The ends lost 4 bases at V and 5 bases at J; junction bases unmatched: 5. Germline-derived CDR1 and CDR2 are SGHTA and FQGNSA. This CDR3 has 15 amino acids. The CDR3 here is CASSSQGGDNSPLHF. The CDR3 region has the DNA TGTGCCAGCAGCTCTCAGGGGGGAGATAATTCACCCCTCCACTTT.

The chain is built from TRBV4-1 and TRBJ1-6; unclear D gene. This CDR3 contains 15 residues. V dropped 1 base and J dropped 1 base, with 5 bases sitting between them. Germline-derived CDR1 and CDR2 are MGHRA and YSYEKL. DNA of the CDR3: TGCGCCAGCAGCCAAGGTTGGTCCTATAATTCACCCCTCCACTTT. This codes for CASSQGWSYNSPLHF.

The chain couples TRBV2 to TRBJ1-3; D remains unclear. The V gene's germline CDR1 is SNHLY and CDR2 FYNNEI. The CDR3 is made up of 13 amino acids. V shed 4 bases and J shed 0 bases, with 4 bases lying between them. CDR3 DNA: TGTGCCAGCAGTGCCATCTCTGGAAACACCATATATTTT. Encoded protein: CASSAISGNTIYF.

In DNA, the CDR3 is TGTGCCAGCAGCTTGCCCGGATCAACCTACAATGAGCAGTTCTTC. Amino acids: CASSLPGSTYNEQFF. The V and J genes are TRBV7-2 and TRBJ2-1; D unresolved. The CDR3 covers 15 residues. CDR1 is SGHTA, CDR2 FQGNSA, per germline. The germline V and J ends were trimmed by 3 bases and 2 bases, with 11 bases remaining between them.

The V and J genes are TRBV3-1 (or the pseudogene TRBV3-2) and TRBJ1-5; D might be TRBD1 (5 bases). The V end was cut by 2 bases, the J end by 11 bases, with 19 bases between. This CDR3 is 15 amino acids long. Germline CDR1 LGHDT, CDR2 YNNKEL (reference sequence). In DNA form, the CDR3 reads TGTGCCAGCAGCCAAACCCCGACAGCGGGTACGGCCCAGCATTTT. Its translation: CASSQTPTAGTAQHF.

The rearrangement joins TRBV6-1 to TRBJ2-6; D is uncertain. The CDR3 is 16 amino acids. V was cut by 0 bases and J by 2 bases, with 8 bases left in between. Germline V lookup: CDR1 MNHNS, CDR2 SASEGT. CDR3 protein: CASSEAAQAGANVLTF. CDR3 DNA sequence: TGTGCCAGCAGTGAAGCCGCCCAGGCTGGGGCCAACGTCCTGACTTTC.

The rearrangement links TRBV19 to TRBJ1-2; D uncertain. CDR3 length: 11 residues. The V gene's germline CDR1 is LNHDA and CDR2 SQIVND (reference sequence). V dropped 11 bases and J dropped 0 bases, with 7 bases sitting between them. The CDR3 region has the DNA TGTGCCGTCGGGTCTAACTATGGCTACACCTTC. Amino acids: CAVGSNYGYTF.

This clone was detected once. The V gene is TRBV11-1, the J gene TRBJ2-1, with 7 bases aligning to TRBD1. After removal of 5 bases from V and 6 bases from J, the junction contained 13 bases not matched to a gene. The germline V gene has CDR1 SGHAT and CDR2 FQDESV (reference sequence). The CDR3 extends over 16 amino acids. For the CDR3, the DNA is TGTGCCAGCAGCCCATGGGACAGCAATAGACTCAATGAGCAGTTCTTC. It specifies CASSPWDSNRLNEQFF.

The chain is built from TRBV5-6 and TRBJ2-1; the match to TRBD2 covers 12 bases. CDR1 is SGHDT, CDR2 YYEEEE, per germline. The CDR3 contains 15 residues. With V trimmed by 3 bases and J by 5 bases, 3 bases remained unmatched. The CDR3 spells CASSWGLAGNNEQFF. Written as DNA, the CDR3 is TGTGCCAGCAGCTGGGGACTAGCGGGCAACAATGAGCAGTTCTTC.

The chain carries TRBV9 and TRBJ1-2, with 7 bases aligning to TRBD1. Germline V lookup: CDR1 SGDLS, CDR2 YYNGEE. The CDR3 loop spans 17 amino acids. Losses at the gene ends were 4 bases for V and 8 bases for J; bases not matched to a gene: 20. CDR3: CASSPPGTVRPLRGYTF. The CDR3 DNA reads as TGTGCCAGCAGCCCCCCCGGGACAGTTCGCCCGTTGCGGGGCTACACCTTC.

The gene calls are TRBV4-2 and TRBJ1-4; possibly TRBD1 for D (5 bases). Per germline, CDR1 LGHNA and CDR2 YNFKEQ. The CDR3 extends over 16 amino acids. V lost 4 bases and J 5 bases, leaving 17 bases between the germline ends. CDR3 amino acids: CASSPNFRDGNEKLFF. CDR3 DNA sequence: TGTGCCAGCAGCCCAAATTTCCGGGACGGGAATGAAAAACTGTTTTTT.

V is TRBV4-1 and J is TRBJ2-7; 7 nucleotides agree with TRBD1. V was clipped by 3 bases and J by 1 base; unmatched bases: 6. The germline CDR1 and CDR2 sequences are MGHRA and YSYEKL. The CDR3 runs 15 residues. This chain's CDR3 is CASSQETGKSYEQYF. The CDR3 nucleotides read TGCGCCAGCAGCCAGGAGACAGGGAAATCCTACGAGCAGTACTTC.

The chain employs TRBV4-2 and TRBJ1-2; maybe TRBD1 (5 bases). Germline V gene data show CDR1 as LGHNA and CDR2 as YNFKEQ. V was cut by 0 bases and J by 7 bases, with 12 bases left in between. The CDR3 sequence is 14 residues long. The CDR3 reads CASSQEGTRGGYTF. The CDR3 region has the DNA TGTGCCAGCAGCCAAGAGGGGACCCGAGGTGGCTACACCTTC.

The CDR3 region has the DNA TGTGCCAGCAGTGAAAGCCTAGCGGGGGACAACACCGGGGAGCTGTTTTTT. Translated, it gives CASSESLAGDNTGELFF. This chain joins TRBV6-1 and TRBJ2-2; 10 bases match TRBD2. The CDR3 covers 17 residues. Germline trimming cut 2 bases from V and 2 bases from J; bases unmatched to any gene: 5. CDR1 and CDR2 (germline): MNHNS, SASEGT.

J is TRBJ1-5 and V is TRBV2; D perhaps matches TRBD1 (5 bases). Germline V gives CDR1 SNHLY, CDR2 FYNNEI. Trimming stripped 6 bases from V and 4 bases from J, with 7 bases between. This CDR3 contains 12 residues. The DNA for the CDR3 is TGTGCCAGCAGGGGGGTGAATCAGCCCCAGCATTTT. This encodes CASRGVNQPQHF.

The chain combines TRBV19 with TRBJ1-5; 11 bases agree with TRBD1. The J segment lost 5 bases and the V segment lost 3 bases, leaving 3 bases of the junction unmatched. Per germline, CDR1 LNHDA and CDR2 SQIVND (reference sequence). There are 15 residues in the CDR3. CDR3 sequence: CASSIMGQGDQPQHF. The CDR3 coding sequence is TGTGCCAGTAGTATTATGGGACAGGGGGATCAGCCCCAGCATTTT.

The V gene is TRBV11-3, the J gene TRBJ2-6; 7 positions agree with TRBD1. V shed 4 bases and J 0 bases; nucleotides not matched to a gene: 6. The CDR3 extends over 17 amino acids. CDR1 and CDR2 from the germline V gene are SGHNT and YENEEA. The chain's CDR3 is CASSSGQRNSGANVLTF. For the CDR3, the DNA is TGTGCCAGCAGCTCGGGACAGCGGAACTCTGGGGCCAACGTCCTGACTTTC.

V and J are TRBV7-9 and TRBJ2-2, with D possibly being TRBD2 (5 bases). V was trimmed by 3 bases and J by 2 bases, leaving 7 bases between them. CDR1 SEHNR and CDR2 FQNEAQ come from the germline V gene (reference sequence). This CDR3 region has 14 residues. CDR3 nucleotide sequence: TGTGCCAGCAGCTTCGGAGGAAACACCGGGGAGCTGTTTTTT. It codes for CASSFGGNTGELFF.